These 9 T cell receptor beta chains share one sample of origin, sequenced in a study of Ad26.COV2.S vaccination and SARS-CoV-2 variants. As to treatment: 15 to 20 received Ad26.COV2.S at low or high dose, single or two shots; 5 received placebo; per-sample allocation not given. Following the first vaccine or placebo injection, samples were taken on day 63. Data came from immunoSEQ multiplex PCR; TCRdb stores just in-frame clones and leaves some out. The profile covers around 320,000 clones, with about 82% appearing a single time and under 2% taken by the ten largest. This sample comprised peripheral blood, obtained in a trial of Ad26.COV2.S vaccine versus placebo. Receptors were obtained from a person between 18 and 60 years old who received the Ad26.COV2.S COVID-19 vaccine or a placebo.

The V and J genes are TRBV9 and TRBJ2-5; 8 positions match TRBD1. V trimming: 3 bases; J trimming: 7 bases; junction bases outside the gene matches: 14. The CDR3 consists of 16 residues. Germline-derived CDR1 and CDR2 are SGDLS and YYNGEE. This chain's CDR3 is CASSATSIQGVGTQYF. Written as DNA, the CDR3 is TGTGCCAGCAGCGCAACCTCGATACAGGGGGTCGGGACCCAGTACTTC.

The chain has TRBV9 and TRBJ2-3; D might be TRBD2 (7 bases). The CDR3 has 16 amino acids. Trimming cost V 4 bases and J 3 bases, with 18 bases left between them. Per the germline V gene, CDR1 is SGDLS and CDR2 is YYNGEE. The CDR3: CASSPRSAGATDTQYF. CDR3 nucleotides: TGTGCCAGCAGCCCTCGTTCGGCGGGGGCGACAGATACGCAGTATTTT.

The rearrangement uses TRBV19 and TRBJ1-1; no definite D call. The V and J ends lost 5 bases and 3 bases respectively, with 10 bases between them. The CDR3 is 13 residues long. Germline lookup yields CDR1 LNHDA and CDR2 SQIVND (reference sequence). The CDR3 DNA is TGTGCCAGTAGTCCGTACACTTACACTGAAGCTTTCTTT. This codes for CASSPYTYTEAFF.

The rearrangement uses TRBV6-5 and TRBJ1-1; D not resolved. V was clipped by 5 bases and J by 11 bases, with 15 bases between them. Germline V gives CDR1 MNHEY, CDR2 SVGAGI. This CDR3 comprises 12 residues. CDR3 DNA sequence: TGTGCCAGCAGTCAGAAGGGTGAGGCGGCTTTCTTT. It yields the protein CASSQKGEAAFF.

This chain links TRBV9 with TRBJ1-2, with D tentatively TRBD1 (6 bases). This CDR3 spans 14 amino acids. V was clipped by 0 bases and J by 8 bases, with 14 bases between them. Germline CDR1 SGDLS, CDR2 YYNGEE. This CDR3 reads CASSVGRRGAGYTF. The DNA for the CDR3 is TGTGCCAGCAGCGTAGGACGTAGGGGGGCGGGCTACACCTTC.

The V gene is TRBV30, the J gene TRBJ2-2; D remains unclear. The CDR3 extends over 13 amino acids. V dropped 5 bases and J dropped 7 bases, with 14 bases sitting between them. Looked up from germline, CDR1 is GTSNPN and CDR2 is SVGIG (reference sequence). The CDR3 sequence: CAWGYPWGGELFF. The CDR3 bases are TGTGCCTGGGGGTACCCCTGGGGCGGGGAGCTGTTTTTT.

Details on this clone: One end of the junction is discordant with germline, which a read error may explain. J is TRBJ1-5 and V is TRBV19, with a weak D call TRBD1 (6 bases). Germline V CDR1 and CDR2: LNHDA, SQIVND (reference sequence). The CDR3 consists of 16 residues. The CDR3 reads CASRIGAQGGGQPQHF. In DNA form, the CDR3 reads TGTGCCAGTAGAATAGGCGCACAGGGCGGCGGTCAGCCCCAGCATTTT.

This sequence joins TRBV15 and TRBJ1-2, with D perhaps matching TRBD1 (5 bases). V lost 4 bases, J lost 2 bases, and 8 bases lay in between. CDR1 is LNHNV, CDR2 YYDKDF, per germline (reference sequence). CDR3 size: 13 residues. In nucleotides, the CDR3 is TGTGCCACCAGCAAAGACAGAAACTATGGCTACACCTTC. It is translated as CATSKDRNYGYTF.

The chain couples TRBV7-9 to TRBJ2-7, with TRBD1 identical over 7 bases. V shed 5 bases, J shed 6 bases, and the junction held 1 base outside the gene matches. This CDR3 spans 11 amino acids. Germline V gene data show CDR1 as SEHNR and CDR2 as FQNEAQ (reference sequence). CDR3 sequence reads: CASSPGGEQYF. The CDR3 DNA sequence: TGTGCCAGCAGCCCAGGGGGCGAGCAGTACTTC. Full variable domain (missing parts from reference TRBV7-9 and TRBJ2-7): DTGVSQNPRHKITKRGQNVTFRCDPISEHNRLYWYRQTLGQGPEFLTYFQNEAQLEKSRLLSDRFSAERPKGSFSTLEIQRTEQGDSAMYLCASSPGGEQYFGPGTRLTVT.